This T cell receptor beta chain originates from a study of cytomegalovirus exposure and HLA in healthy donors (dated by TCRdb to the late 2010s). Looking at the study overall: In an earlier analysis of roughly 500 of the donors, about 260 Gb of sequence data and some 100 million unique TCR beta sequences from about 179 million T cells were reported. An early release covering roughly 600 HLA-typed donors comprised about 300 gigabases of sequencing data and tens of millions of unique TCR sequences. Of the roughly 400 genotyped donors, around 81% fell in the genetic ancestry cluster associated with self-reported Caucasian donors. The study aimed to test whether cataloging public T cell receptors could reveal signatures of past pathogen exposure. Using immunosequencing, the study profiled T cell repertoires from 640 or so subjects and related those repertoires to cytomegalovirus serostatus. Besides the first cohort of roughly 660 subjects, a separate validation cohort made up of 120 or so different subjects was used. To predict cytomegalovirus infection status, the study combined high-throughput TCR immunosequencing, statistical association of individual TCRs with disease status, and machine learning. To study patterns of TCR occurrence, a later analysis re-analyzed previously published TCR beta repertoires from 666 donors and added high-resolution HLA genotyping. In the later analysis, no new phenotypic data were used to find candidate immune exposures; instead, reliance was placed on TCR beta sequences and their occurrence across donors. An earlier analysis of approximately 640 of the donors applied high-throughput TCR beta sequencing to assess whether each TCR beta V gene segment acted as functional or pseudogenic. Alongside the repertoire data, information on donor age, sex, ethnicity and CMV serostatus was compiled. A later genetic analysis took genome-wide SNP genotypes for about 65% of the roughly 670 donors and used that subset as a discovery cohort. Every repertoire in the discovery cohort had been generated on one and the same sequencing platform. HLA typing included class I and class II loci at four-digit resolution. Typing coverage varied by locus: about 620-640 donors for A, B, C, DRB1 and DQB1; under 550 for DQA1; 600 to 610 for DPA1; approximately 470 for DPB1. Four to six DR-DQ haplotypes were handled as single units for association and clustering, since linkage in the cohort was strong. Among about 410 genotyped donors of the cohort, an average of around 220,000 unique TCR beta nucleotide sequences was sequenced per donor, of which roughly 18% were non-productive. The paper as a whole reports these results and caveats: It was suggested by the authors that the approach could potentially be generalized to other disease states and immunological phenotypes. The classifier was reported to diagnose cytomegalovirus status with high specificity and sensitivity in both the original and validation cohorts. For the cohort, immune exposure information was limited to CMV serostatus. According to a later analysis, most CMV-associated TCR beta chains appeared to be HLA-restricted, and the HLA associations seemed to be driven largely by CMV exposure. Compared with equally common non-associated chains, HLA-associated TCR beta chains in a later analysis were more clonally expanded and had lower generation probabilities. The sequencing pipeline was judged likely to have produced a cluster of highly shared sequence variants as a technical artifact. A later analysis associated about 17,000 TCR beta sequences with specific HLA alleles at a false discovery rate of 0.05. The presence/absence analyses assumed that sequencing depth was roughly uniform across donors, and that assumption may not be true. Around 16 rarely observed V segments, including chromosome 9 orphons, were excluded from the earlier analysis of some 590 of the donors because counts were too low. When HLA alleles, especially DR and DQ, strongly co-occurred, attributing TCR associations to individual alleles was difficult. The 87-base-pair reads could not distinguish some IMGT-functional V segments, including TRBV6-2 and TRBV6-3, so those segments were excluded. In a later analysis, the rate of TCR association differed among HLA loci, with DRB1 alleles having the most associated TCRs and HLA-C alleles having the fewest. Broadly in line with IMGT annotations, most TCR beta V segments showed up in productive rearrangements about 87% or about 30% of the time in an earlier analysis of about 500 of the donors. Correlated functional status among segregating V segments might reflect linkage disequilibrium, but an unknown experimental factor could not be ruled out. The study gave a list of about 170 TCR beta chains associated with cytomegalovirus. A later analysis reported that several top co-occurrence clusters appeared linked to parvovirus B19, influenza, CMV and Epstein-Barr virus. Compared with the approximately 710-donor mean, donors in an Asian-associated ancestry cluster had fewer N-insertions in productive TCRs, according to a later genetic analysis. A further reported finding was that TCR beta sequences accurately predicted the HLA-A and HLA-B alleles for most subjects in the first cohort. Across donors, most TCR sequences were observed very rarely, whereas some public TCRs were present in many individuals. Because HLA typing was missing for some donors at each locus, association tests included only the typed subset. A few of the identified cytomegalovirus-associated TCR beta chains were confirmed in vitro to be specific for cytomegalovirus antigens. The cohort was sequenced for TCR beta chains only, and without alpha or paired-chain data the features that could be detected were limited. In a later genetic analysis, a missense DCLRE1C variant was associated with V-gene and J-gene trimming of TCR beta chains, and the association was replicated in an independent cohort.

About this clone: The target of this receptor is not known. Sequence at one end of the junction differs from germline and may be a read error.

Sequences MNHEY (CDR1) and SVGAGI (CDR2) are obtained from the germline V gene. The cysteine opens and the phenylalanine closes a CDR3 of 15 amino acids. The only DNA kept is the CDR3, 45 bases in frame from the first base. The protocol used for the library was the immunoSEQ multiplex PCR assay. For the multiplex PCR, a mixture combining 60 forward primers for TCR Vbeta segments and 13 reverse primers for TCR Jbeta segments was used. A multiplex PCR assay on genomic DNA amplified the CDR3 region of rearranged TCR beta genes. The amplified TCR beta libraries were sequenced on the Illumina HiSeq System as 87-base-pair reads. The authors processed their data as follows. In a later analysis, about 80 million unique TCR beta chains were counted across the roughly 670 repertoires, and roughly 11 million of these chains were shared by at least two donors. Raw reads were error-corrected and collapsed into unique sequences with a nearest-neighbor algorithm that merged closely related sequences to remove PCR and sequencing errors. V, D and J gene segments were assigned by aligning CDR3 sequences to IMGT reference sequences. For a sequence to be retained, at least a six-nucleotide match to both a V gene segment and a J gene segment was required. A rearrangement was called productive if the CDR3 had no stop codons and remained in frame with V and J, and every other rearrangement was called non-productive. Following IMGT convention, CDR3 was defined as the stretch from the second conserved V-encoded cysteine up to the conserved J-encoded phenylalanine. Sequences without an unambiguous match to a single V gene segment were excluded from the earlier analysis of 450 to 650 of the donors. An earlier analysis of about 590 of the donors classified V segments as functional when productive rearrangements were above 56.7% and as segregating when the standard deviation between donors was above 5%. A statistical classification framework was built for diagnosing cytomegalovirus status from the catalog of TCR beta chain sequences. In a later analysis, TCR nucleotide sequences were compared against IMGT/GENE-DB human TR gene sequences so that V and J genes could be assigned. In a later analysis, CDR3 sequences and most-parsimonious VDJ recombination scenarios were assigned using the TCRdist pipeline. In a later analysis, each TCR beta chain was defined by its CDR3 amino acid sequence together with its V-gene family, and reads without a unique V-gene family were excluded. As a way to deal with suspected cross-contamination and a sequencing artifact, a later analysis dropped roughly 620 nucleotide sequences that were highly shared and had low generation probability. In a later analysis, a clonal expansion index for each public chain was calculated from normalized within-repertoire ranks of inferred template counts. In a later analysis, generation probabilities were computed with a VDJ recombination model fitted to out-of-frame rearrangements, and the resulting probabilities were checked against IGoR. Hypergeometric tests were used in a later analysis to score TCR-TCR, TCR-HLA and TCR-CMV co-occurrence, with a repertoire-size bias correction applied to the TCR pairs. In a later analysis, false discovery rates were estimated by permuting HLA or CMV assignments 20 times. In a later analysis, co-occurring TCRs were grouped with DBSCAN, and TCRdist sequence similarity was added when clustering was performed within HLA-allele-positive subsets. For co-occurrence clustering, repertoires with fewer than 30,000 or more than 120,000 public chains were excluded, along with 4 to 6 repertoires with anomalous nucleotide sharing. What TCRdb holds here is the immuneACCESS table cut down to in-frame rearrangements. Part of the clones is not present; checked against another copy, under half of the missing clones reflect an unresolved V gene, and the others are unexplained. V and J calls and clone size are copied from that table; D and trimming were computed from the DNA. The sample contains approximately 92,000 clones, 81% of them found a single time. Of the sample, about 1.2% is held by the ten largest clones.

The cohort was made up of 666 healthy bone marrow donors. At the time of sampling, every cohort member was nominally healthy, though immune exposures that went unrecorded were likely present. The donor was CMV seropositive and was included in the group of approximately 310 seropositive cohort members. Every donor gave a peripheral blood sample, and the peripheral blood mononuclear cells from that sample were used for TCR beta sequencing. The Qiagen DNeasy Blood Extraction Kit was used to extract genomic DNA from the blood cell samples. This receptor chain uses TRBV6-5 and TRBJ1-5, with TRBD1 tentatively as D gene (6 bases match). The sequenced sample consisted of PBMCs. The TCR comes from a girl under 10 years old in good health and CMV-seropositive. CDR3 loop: CASSYSGTPNQPQNF. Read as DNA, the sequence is TGTGCCAGCAGTTACTCGGGGACACCTAATCAGCCCCAGAATTTT.